This T cell receptor (beta chain) stems from a study of blood T cell repertoires in COVID-19 (dated by TCRdb to 2020 to 2021). Context from the whole study: Samples from collaborators originated in the United States, Italy and Spain and spanned both the acute and convalescent phases of COVID-19. The repertoires were made available in a free public database intended to serve as a resource for research on the immune response to SARS-CoV-2. Nearly every sample came with metadata listing a de-identified subject ID, COVID-19 status, age in years and sex. Subjects who had been exposed to COVID-19, were actively infected with it, or had recovered from it provided the deeply sampled blood TCRbeta repertoires that made up the dataset. Samples came from the ongoing ImmuneRACE study (first 160 participants) plus 1,254 subjects from 6 global collaborators. Where HLA class I and class II types were available, the types were taken from metadata supplied by the sample provider, not from assay-based typing. The material from the prospective study consisted of cDNA or gDNA derived from T cells, B-cell-depleted T cells, or PBMCs.

Concerning this clone: Which antigen it targets is not known. No qualities accompany the bases; no much larger clone lies one base away.

The study at large found these results: The quantity of clinical and demographic metadata differed by source and by participant and was supplied without curation.

CDR1 LNHDA and CDR2 SQIVND were looked up in the germline V gene (reference sequence). Clipping removes 3 bases from V and 1 base from J, with 10 as the unmatched junction base count. Inclusive of the bounding cysteine and phenylalanine, the CDR3 is 17 residues long. The retained sequence is limited to the CDR3, 51 bases, with the frame set at the first base. The immunoSEQ Assay, a bias-controlled multiplex PCR, was used to amplify TCRbeta CDR3 regions from genomic DNA. The published analysis was carried out like this. Nucleated cell counts per sample were estimated from amplification of reference gene primers within the assay. Sequence reads were collapsed and filtered to measure the absolute abundance of every unique TCRbeta CDR3 rearrangement. For each sample, productive Simpson clonality was calculated by taking the square root of Simpson's diversity index across productive rearrangements. Imported from immuneACCESS, the table was reduced by TCRdb to in-frame sequences with V and J called. These copies leave out some clones; in studies compared against another copy, an unresolved V gene accounts for under half, and the cause of the remainder is not known. From that table come the V and J calls and clone size; the DNA was used to work out D and trimming. This sample lists over 350,000 clones; roughly 89% were detected once. Almost 1.5% of the sample is in the top ten clones.

Collaborating institutions collected whole blood in K2EDTA tubes following their own protocols. For TCRbeta analysis, collaborator samples were shipped as frozen whole blood, as isolated PBMCs, or as DNA extracted from either sample type. This receptor was identified in a woman in her thirties with active or convalescent COVID-19. The V and J genes are TRBV19 and TRBJ1-2; a stretch of 8 junction bases matches TRBD1. Sequenced sample: peripheral blood. This receptor carries the CDR3 CASSIGQGGLGNYGYTF. The nucleotide sequence is given as TGTGCCAGTAGTATCGGACAGGGAGGGTTGGGTAACTATGGCTACACCTTC.